Below, 32 T cell receptor beta chains from the same sample are listed, as sequenced in a study of blood T cells in healthy people across ages (dated by TCRdb to 2013 to 2016). To prepare the library, 5' RACE was applied. The instrument was an Illumina HiSeq 2500. A second PCR of about 6 to 11 cycles was performed with a sample-barcoded 5' primer and a J-beta primer mix. TCRdb passed the public sequencing reads through fastp at Q25 and MiXCR, retaining productive beta sequences. Under each unique CDR3 protein, matching rows form one entry showing the most common genes and DNA. The table for this sample lists 800,000 or so distinct CDR3 sequences; roughly 25% of them were counted only once. Approximately 4% of the sample rests with the top ten. The sample was also linked to a second study, of T cells of mothers and their children.

The sequenced sample consisted of blood. These receptor sequences come from a boy aged 5-17 years in good health.

This clonotype was counted between two and nine times. V gene TRBV7-9 combines with J gene TRBJ1-2; D is unresolved. Between the trimmed V and J ends, which lost 1 base and 1 base, there was a span of 7 bases. The CDR3 length is 14 residues. Germline CDR1 is SEHNR and CDR2 is FQNEAQ (reference sequence). This CDR3 reads CASSLVMINYGYTF. CDR3 coding DNA: TGTGCCAGCAGCTTAGTGATGATTAACTATGGCTACACCTTC.

The rearrangement uses TRBV27 and TRBJ2-5; D tentatively reads TRBD1 or TRBD2 (5 bases each). The J call may not be correct, given that the DNA end is closer to TRBJ2-7. Germline V gene lookup returns CDR1 MNHEY and CDR2 SMNVEV (reference sequence). This CDR3 spans 16 amino acids. CDR3 in DNA: TGTGCCAGCAGTTTATTCGGGACCGATAGCTCCTACGAGCAGTACTTC. Residues: CASSLFGTDSSYEQYF.

The sample holds a few counts of this clonotype. The rearrangement joins TRBV29-1 to TRBJ2-1; 12 bases are shared with TRBD2. This CDR3 region has 18 residues. In germline, CDR1 is SQVTM, CDR2 ANQGSEA. The V gene end was trimmed by 3 bases and the J gene end by 0 bases; junction bases not matched to a gene: 9. CDR3 protein: CSVEWGLAGGLSYNEQFF. The CDR3, as DNA: TGCAGCGTTGAGTGGGGGCTAGCGGGAGGGCTCTCCTACAATGAGCAGTTCTTC.

The rearrangement links TRBV28 to TRBJ2-6; tentatively, D is TRBD2 (6 bases). Germline assignment: CDR1 MDHEN and CDR2 SYDVKM. Trimming left V 7 bases short and J 2 bases short, with 15 bases between. The CDR3 has 16 amino acids. The CDR3 loop is CASTSWGVTGANVLTF. The CDR3 region has the DNA TGTGCCAGCACCAGTTGGGGGGTAACTGGGGCCAACGTCCTGACTTTC.

The gene calls are TRBV5-5 and TRBJ1-6; TRBD1 is a possible D gene (5 bases). The CDR3 has 15 amino acids. V gave up 4 bases and J gave up 13 bases, with 21 bases separating them. The germline V gene has CDR1 SGHKS and CDR2 YYEKEE (reference sequence). CDR3 sequence (DNA): TGTGCCAGCAGCCAGACCCGGGACGACTACGTCCCCCTCCACTTT. Amino acid sequence: CASSQTRDDYVPLHF.

The J gene is TRBJ2-5, the V gene TRBV21-1. TRBV21-1 corresponds to a pseudogene. This CDR3 spans 14 amino acids. The CDR3 DNA reads TGTGCCAGCAGCAACCGACGGCGACAAGAGACCCAGTACTTC. Its protein product is CASSNRRRQETQYF.

The J gene is TRBJ2-1, the V gene TRBV5-1; D may be TRBD2 (6 bases). The CDR3 covers 15 residues. Per the germline V gene, CDR1 is SGHRS and CDR2 is YFSETQ. V lost 4 bases to trimming and J lost 8 bases, with 19 bases between them. The CDR3 is CASSPGLSDLDEQFF. The CDR3 bases are TGCGCCAGCAGCCCGGGACTGTCGGATTTGGATGAGCAGTTCTTC.

This clonotype has just a few counts. V is TRBV28 and J is TRBJ1-6; 10 positions agree with TRBD1. Germline CDR1 is MDHEN and CDR2 is SYDVKM. V lost 3 bases to trimming and J lost 8 bases; unmatched junction nucleotides: 7. This CDR3 is 16 amino acids long. CDR3 nucleotide sequence: TGTGCCAGCAGTTTTTCGTTTGGGACAGGGGATTCACCCCTCCACTTT. Its translation: CASSFSFGTGDSPLHF. The whole variable domain, remainder taken from reference TRBV28 and TRBJ1-6, is DVKVTQSSRYLVKRTGEKVFLECVQDMDHENMFWYRQDPGLGLRLIYFSYDVKMKEKGDIPEGYSVSREKKERFSLILESASTNQTSMYLCASSFSFGTGDSPLHFGNGTRLTVT.

DNA of the CDR3: TGTGCCAGCAGTACCATTAGCGGGAGCGGGGGAGAGGCCCAGTACTTC. Translating it yields CASSTISGSGGEAQYF. The chain has TRBV6-1 and TRBJ2-7; TRBD2 matches at 9 bases. CDR1 is MNHNS and CDR2 is SASEGT in the germline V gene. V was clipped by 5 bases and J by 10 bases; unmatched bases: 18. This CDR3 spans 16 amino acids.

The rearrangement uses TRBV9 and TRBJ2-3; D not certain. The CDR3 is made up of 14 amino acids. In germline, CDR1 is SGDLS, CDR2 YYNGEE. Trimming left V 4 bases short and J 1 base short, with 10 bases between. In nucleotides, the CDR3 is TGTGCCAGCAGCAAGGGAAGAGGCACAGATACGCAGTATTTT. Amino acids: CASSKGRGTDTQYF.

This chain joins TRBV6-2 or TRBV6-3 and TRBJ2-5, with a weak D call TRBD2 (5 bases). The end of the DNA is better explained by TRBJ2-7, so the J call may be wrong. Germline V CDR1 and CDR2: MNHEY, SVGEGT. The CDR3 runs to 14 residues. CDR3 sequence (DNA): TGTGCCAGCAGTTATACCGGGATCTCCTACGAGCAGTACTTC. Its protein product is CASSYTGISYEQYF.

This clonotype was observed once. The gene calls are TRBV20-1 and TRBJ1-1; possibly TRBD1 for D (6 bases). The length of the CDR3 is 12 residues. CDR1 is DFQATT, CDR2 SNEGSKA, per germline (reference sequence). V was trimmed by 8 bases and J by 6 bases, leaving 16 bases between them. The CDR3 protein is CSTTRQAAEAFF. CDR3 nucleotide sequence: TGCAGTACGACAAGACAGGCCGCTGAAGCTTTCTTT.

This chain connects TRBV20-1 to TRBJ2-5; D possibly corresponds to TRBD2 (7 bases). V gave up 3 bases and J gave up 5 bases, with 13 bases separating them. The germline gives CDR1 DFQATT, CDR2 SNEGSKA (reference sequence). The CDR3 has 13 residues. The CDR3 loop reads CSASTGRGETQYF. In nucleotides, the CDR3 is TGCAGTGCTAGCACAGGGAGGGGGGAGACCCAGTACTTC.

This clonotype was observed a few times. The chain combines TRBV12-3 or TRBV12-4 with TRBJ2-5, with a weak D call TRBD2 (5 bases). Trimming removed 3 bases from V and 3 bases from J, with 11 bases in between. This CDR3 has 14 amino acids. As DNA, the CDR3 is TGTGCCAGCAGTTTTCTCCCGGGAAAAGAGACCCAGTACTTC. Its protein product is CASSFLPGKETQYF.

This clonotype was counted many times. This rearrangement joins TRBV20-1 to TRBJ1-1; D might be TRBD1 (5 bases). Germline values: CDR1 DFQATT, CDR2 SNEGSKA (reference sequence). This CDR3 has 12 amino acids. Trimming stripped 3 bases from V and 7 bases from J, with 12 bases between. This chain's CDR3 is CSASKGAGEAFF. The CDR3 nucleotides are TGCAGTGCTAGTAAAGGGGCCGGTGAAGCTTTCTTT.

This clonotype was detected a few times. The genes are TRBV29-1 and TRBJ2-7; 7 positions match TRBD1. J lost 1 base, V lost 2 bases, and 5 bases had no gene match. Germline values: CDR1 SQVTM, CDR2 ANQGSEA. The CDR3 loop spans 14 amino acids. The CDR3, as DNA: TGCAGCGTTGAATCCGGGACAGCGTCCTACGAGCAGTACTTC. Its protein is CSVESGTASYEQYF.

The gene calls are TRBV28 and TRBJ2-5; TRBD1 agrees at 8 bases. The CDR3 runs 14 residues. Germline CDR1 is MDHEN and CDR2 is SYDVKM. V shed 8 bases, J shed 5 bases, and the junction held 10 bases outside the gene matches. CDR3: CASGWTGRGETQYF. CDR3 in DNA: TGTGCCAGCGGTTGGACAGGGCGAGGGGAGACCCAGTACTTC. The full variable domain, completed using reference TRBV28 and TRBJ2-5, is DVKVTQSSRYLVKRTGEKVFLECVQDMDHENMFWYRQDPGLGLRLIYFSYDVKMKEKGDIPEGYSVSREKKERFSLILESASTNQTSMYLCASGWTGRGETQYFGPGTRLLVL.

This clonotype has at least ten counts. The V call is TRBV6-2 or TRBV6-3, the J call TRBJ1-2, with 7 bases identical to TRBD1. This CDR3 spans 15 amino acids. Trimming removed 4 bases from V and 6 bases from J; junction bases left unmatched: 11. The V gene's germline CDR1 is MNHEY and CDR2 SVGEGT. The CDR3 sequence is CASSSRAGTDHGYTF. The DNA for the CDR3 is TGTGCCAGCAGTTCCCGAGCCGGGACAGACCATGGCTACACCTTC.

The chain has TRBV20-1 and TRBJ2-3, with 8 nucleotides matching TRBD2. From germline, CDR1 is DFQATT and CDR2 SNEGSKA (reference sequence). V was pared by 1 base and J by 1 base, with 4 bases of the junction left unmatched. This CDR3 has 15 residues. This CDR3 reads CSARAGRAGTDTQYF. CDR3 DNA: TGCAGTGCTAGAGCCGGGAGGGCCGGCACAGATACGCAGTATTTT.

The rearrangement uses TRBV7-2 and TRBJ2-1, with D possibly being TRBD2 (6 bases). Germline assignment: CDR1 SGHTA and CDR2 FQGNSA. V lost 2 bases and J lost 8, with 13 bases in between. The CDR3 totals 14 residues. The CDR3 nucleotides read TGTGCCAGCAGCTTAATCCCTAGCGCAGATGAGCAGTTCTTC. Amino acid sequence: CASSLIPSADEQFF. The full variable domain, with the rest looked up from reference TRBV7-2 and TRBJ2-1, is GAGVSQSPSNKVTEKGKDVELRCDPISGHTALYWYRQSLGQGLEFLIYFQGNSAPDKSGLPSDRFSAERTGGSVSTLTIQRTQQEDSAVYLCASSLIPSADEQFFGPGTRLTVL.

This clonotype was counted between two and nine times. The V and J genes are TRBV6-1 and TRBJ2-4; D may be TRBD1 (6 bases). The CDR3 covers 15 residues. CDR1 is MNHNS and CDR2 is SASEGT in the germline V gene. The V end lost 6 bases, the J end lost 0 bases, and 12 bases lay between the germline ends. CDR3 amino acids: CASSGQQLAKNIQYF. The CDR3 DNA follows: TGTGCCAGCAGCGGACAGCAACTAGCCAAAAACATTCAGTACTTC.

This chain uses TRBV14 with TRBJ2-2; a weak D match, TRBD2 (5 bases). The V and J ends lost 5 bases and 0 bases respectively, with 16 bases between them. Germline CDR1 and CDR2: SGHDN and FVKESK. This CDR3 comprises 17 residues. CDR3 sequence: CASSSWVGLPNTGELFF. The CDR3 DNA is TGTGCCAGCAGCTCCTGGGTAGGACTTCCGAACACCGGGGAGCTGTTTTTT.

This rearrangement joins TRBV5-1 to TRBJ1-4, with 9 bases aligning to TRBD1. Germline assignment: CDR1 SGHRS and CDR2 YFSETQ. V trimming: 4 bases; J trimming: 6 bases; junction bases outside the gene matches: 4. This CDR3 has 14 amino acids. In DNA, the CDR3 is TGCGCCAGCAGCCTCCGGGACAGGGATGAAAAACTGTTTTTT. This codes for CASSLRDRDEKLFF.

This clonotype was observed a handful of times. The chain employs TRBV10-3 and TRBJ2-5, with TRBD2 identical over 10 bases. Germline CDR1 reads ENHRY; CDR2 reads SYGVKD. This CDR3 has 15 amino acids. Unmatched junction bases numbered 6, after V lost 3 bases and J lost 5 bases. CDR3 sequence reads: CAISDSGTSVETQYF. The CDR3 nucleotides read TGTGCCATCAGTGACTCCGGGACTAGCGTGGAGACCCAGTACTTC.

In its sample, this clonotype was seen a few times. V gene TRBV29-1 combines with J gene TRBJ2-1; a weak D match, TRBD2 (5 bases). Gene TRBJ2-5 matches the end of the DNA better, so the J call may be wrong. This CDR3 is 13 amino acids long. Germline lookup yields CDR1 SQVTM and CDR2 ANQGSEA. The CDR3 nucleotides are TGCAGCGTGGGAAAGGGTTGGGAGGAGACCCAGTACTTC. The encoded protein is CSVGKGWEETQYF.

This clonotype has only a few counts. V is TRBV7-9 and J is TRBJ2-1; 8 bases are a match to TRBD1. The J segment lost 1 base and the V segment lost 5 bases, leaving 13 bases of the junction unmatched. Germline values: CDR1 SEHNR, CDR2 FQNEAQ (reference sequence). The CDR3 extends over 18 amino acids. The CDR3 DNA is TGTGCCAGCAGCCTCCAGGACAGGGCCAAGGGGTCCTACAATGAGCAGTTCTTC. It encodes CASSLQDRAKGSYNEQFF.

This clonotype was counted only a few times. The chain is built from TRBV20-1 and TRBJ2-4; unclear D gene. The CDR3 totals 14 residues. CDR1 and CDR2 (germline): DFQATT, SNEGSKA (reference sequence). Trimming stripped 0 bases from V and 7 bases from J, with 13 bases between. CDR3 region: CSAREAVPANIQYF. The CDR3 nucleotides read TGCAGTGCTAGAGAGGCAGTCCCCGCGAACATTCAGTACTTC.

This chain joins TRBV10-2 and TRBJ1-2; tentative D call: TRBD1 (6 bases). V shed 6 bases and J shed 4 bases, with 9 bases lying between them. The CDR3 extends over 12 amino acids. CDR1 is WSHSY and CDR2 is SAAADI in the germline V gene. CDR3 residues: CASSGQIYGYTF. The CDR3 DNA sequence: TGCGCCAGCAGCGGACAGATCTATGGCTACACCTTC.

This clonotype was picked up a small number of times. The chain uses TRBV28 and TRBJ2-7; D gene uncertain. V was pared by 3 bases and J by 2 bases, with 17 bases between. The germline V gene has CDR1 MDHEN and CDR2 SYDVKM. This CDR3 is built from 16 residues. As DNA, the CDR3 is TGTGCCAGCAGTTTCGCAATAGGTCCCTCGACCTACGAGCAGTACTTC. Translated: CASSFAIGPSTYEQYF.

Turning to this clonotype: One end of the junction varies from germline; a read error may be responsible. This chain links TRBV29-1 with TRBJ2-5; D not resolved. TRBJ2-1 explains the end of the DNA better; the J call may be wrong. The germline CDR1 and CDR2 sequences are SQVTM and ANQGSEA. The CDR3 has 13 residues. CDR3 amino acids: CSVVSINYNEQFF. The DNA of the CDR3 is TGCAGTGTTGTTTCTATTAACTACAATGAGCAGTTCTTC.

CDR3 DNA: TGCGCCAGCAGCTATACCGGGACAGGGGTCTACGAGCAGTACTTC. This gives the protein CASSYTGTGVYEQYF. This chain uses TRBV5-1 with TRBJ2-7, with TRBD1 identical over 10 bases. Germline values: CDR1 SGHRS, CDR2 YFSETQ. This CDR3 has 15 residues. V was clipped by 3 bases and J by 3 bases; unmatched bases: 6.

The chain carries TRBV9 and TRBJ2-5, with 7 bases aligning to TRBD2. The J segment lost 2 bases and the V segment lost 0 bases, leaving 7 bases of the junction unmatched. Per germline, CDR1 SGDLS and CDR2 YYNGEE. This CDR3 is 16 amino acids long. The CDR3 loop is CASSVAPSSGQETQYF. The CDR3 nucleotides are TGTGCCAGCAGCGTAGCTCCGTCTAGCGGACAAGAGACCCAGTACTTC.